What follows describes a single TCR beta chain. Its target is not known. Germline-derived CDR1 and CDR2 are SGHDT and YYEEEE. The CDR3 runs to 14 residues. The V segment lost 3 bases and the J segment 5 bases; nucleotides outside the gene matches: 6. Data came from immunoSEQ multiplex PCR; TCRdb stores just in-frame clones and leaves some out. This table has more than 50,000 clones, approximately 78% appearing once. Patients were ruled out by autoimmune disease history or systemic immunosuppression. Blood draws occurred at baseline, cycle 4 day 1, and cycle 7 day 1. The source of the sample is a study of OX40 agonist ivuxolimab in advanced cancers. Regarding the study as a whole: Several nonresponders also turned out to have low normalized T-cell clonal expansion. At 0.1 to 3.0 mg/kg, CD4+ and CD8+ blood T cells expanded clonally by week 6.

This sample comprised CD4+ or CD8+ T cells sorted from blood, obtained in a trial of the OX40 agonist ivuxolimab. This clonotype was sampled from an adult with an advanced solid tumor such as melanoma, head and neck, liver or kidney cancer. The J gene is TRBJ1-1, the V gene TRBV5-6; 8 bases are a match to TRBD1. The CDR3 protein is CASSSYRGSTEAFF. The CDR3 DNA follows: TGTGCCAGCAGCTCGTACAGGGGGTCAACTGAAGCTTTCTTT.